These 6 T cell receptor beta chains share one sample of origin, sequenced in a study of OX40 agonist ivuxolimab in advanced cancers. The library was produced with the immunoSEQ multiplex PCR assay. TCRdb took this table from immuneACCESS and kept in-frame rearrangements with V and J called. Such tables lack part of the clones; where checked against another copy, unresolved V genes explain under half of the gap, and the rest is unexplained. This sample has around 49,000 clones in its table, and approximately 79% of those were observed once. The ten largest clones take up 7.9% of the sample. The sequences come from CD4+ or CD8+ T cells sorted from blood, collected in a trial of the OX40 agonist ivuxolimab. The receptor source for this set is an adult with an advanced solid tumor such as melanoma, head and neck, liver or kidney cancer.

The J gene is TRBJ1-5, the V gene TRBV18, with 8 positions matching TRBD1. Germline V gives CDR1 KGHSH, CDR2 LQKENI. J gave up 1 base and V 6 bases, and 5 bases lay outside the gene matches. The CDR3 runs to 15 residues. The CDR3 sequence is CASSLGQGSNQPQHF. In DNA, the CDR3 is TGTGCCAGCTCTCTTGGACAGGGCAGCAATCAGCCCCAGCATTTT.

The chain has TRBV5-6 and TRBJ1-2; 7 positions agree with TRBD1. After removal of 5 bases from V and 2 bases from J, the junction contained 6 bases not matched to a gene. This CDR3 comprises 14 residues. Looked up from germline, CDR1 is SGHDT and CDR2 is YYEEEE. The CDR3 reads CASRWGQLNYGYTF. CDR3 nucleotides: TGTGCCAGCAGATGGGGACAGTTGAACTATGGCTACACCTTC.

This chain connects TRBV6-1 to TRBJ1-2, with D possibly being TRBD1 (6 bases). The ends were cut back, 6 bases at V and 8 bases at J, with 22 bases in the middle. Germline loops: CDR1 MNHNS, CDR2 SASEGT. CDR3 length: 15 residues. The CDR3 sequence is CASRGGGSGSRGYTF. In nucleotides, the CDR3 is TGTGCCAGCAGGGGAGGGGGTTCTGGTTCGAGAGGCTACACCTTC.

The chain combines TRBV11-2 with TRBJ2-5; D gene uncertain. The CDR3 is 12 amino acids. Trimming took 0 bases from V and 4 from J, leaving 3 bases between them. The germline V gene encodes CDR1 SGHAT and CDR2 FQNNGV. The CDR3 sequence: CASSLDRETQYF. In DNA, the CDR3 is TGTGCCAGCAGCTTAGACCGAGAGACCCAGTACTTC.

The chain couples TRBV5-1 to TRBJ2-3; 8 nucleotides match TRBD2. The CDR3 has 15 residues. Germline trimming cut 4 bases from V and 1 base from J; bases unmatched to any gene: 5. Germline lookup yields CDR1 SGHRS and CDR2 YFSETQ. The CDR3 protein is CASSPGGFGTDTQYF. For the CDR3, the DNA is TGCGCCAGCAGCCCGGGAGGGTTTGGCACAGATACGCAGTATTTT.

Only one count was recorded for this clone. The genes are TRBV5-1 and TRBJ2-5; 8 bases map to TRBD2. Unmatched junction bases numbered 11, after V lost 6 bases and J lost 7 bases. CDR1 is SGHRS, CDR2 YFSETQ, per germline. There are 14 residues in the CDR3. CDR3 nucleotides: TGCGCCAGCACAGGCCAGCGGGGGATGGGGACCCAGTACTTC. It specifies CASTGQRGMGTQYF.